One and the same sample provided the 15 T cell receptor beta chains below, sequenced in a study of vaccination and CD4 T cells after COVID-19. Treatment here: roughly 10-day PBMC culture with coronavirus spike peptide pools or control peptides (ViraFEST assay). Their cognate antigens are unknown. Once obtained from cultured CD4+ T cells, the DNA was sequenced using the Oncomine TCR Beta short-read assay. TCRdb recomputed calls from the PCR reads with MiXCR, one row per CDR3 protein. Counted here are 12,000 or so distinct CDR3 sequences, approximately 52% occurring once; the ten biggest clones make up less than 20%. The sample consisted of CD4+ T cells from blood, cultured in vitro. The receptor source for this set is a human donor who had recovered from COVID-19.

This chain joins TRBV4-3 and TRBJ2-7; TRBD2 is a possible D gene (7 bases). Germline V gene sequence: CDR1 LGHNA, CDR2 YSLEER. CDR3 length equals 15 residues. Trimming shortened V by 0 bases and J by 2 bases, and 11 bases separated the two germline ends. CDR3 protein: CASSQDRGATYEQYF. The CDR3 DNA sequence: TGCGCCAGCAGCCAAGATCGGGGGGCGACCTACGAGCAGTACTTC.

This rearrangement joins TRBV11-2 to TRBJ2-3, with D hard to call. Deletions cut 0 bases from V and 2 bases from J, with 3 bases between. CDR3 length equals 13 residues. Germline values: CDR1 SGHAT, CDR2 FQNNGV. CDR3 residues: CASSLDITDTQYF. For the CDR3, the DNA is TGTGCCAGCAGCTTAGATATCACAGATACGCAGTATTTT.

V and J are TRBV2 and TRBJ2-4, with 7 bases that match TRBD1. The CDR3 has 15 amino acids. Trimming removed 7 bases from V and 6 bases from J; junction bases left unmatched: 12. CDR1 is SNHLY, CDR2 FYNNEI, per germline. CDR3 protein: CASKEQGQGGNIQYF. For the CDR3, the DNA is TGTGCCAGCAAAGAACAGGGGCAGGGTGGAAACATTCAGTACTTC.

The chain recombines TRBV28 with TRBJ1-3, with 10 bases lining up with TRBD1. The CDR3 spans 16 residues. The germline gives CDR1 MDHEN, CDR2 SYDVKM. The J segment lost 2 bases and the V segment lost 5 bases, leaving 6 bases of the junction unmatched. The CDR3 coding sequence is TGTGCCAGCAGTCAAGACAGGGGGCCCCCTGGAAACACCATATATTTT. Its protein is CASSQDRGPPGNTIYF.

The CDR3 DNA follows: TGCAGTGCTAGAGCTAGCGGGGGCCCCTACGAGCAGTACTTC. It encodes CSARASGGPYEQYF. This chain joins TRBV20-1 and TRBJ2-7; 10 bases are shared with TRBD2. This CDR3 comprises 14 residues. Looked up from germline, CDR1 is DFQATT and CDR2 is SNEGSKA (reference sequence). V shed 1 base and J 2 bases; nucleotides not matched to a gene: 2.

This clonotype was recorded once. The V gene is TRBV5-1, the J gene TRBJ2-5; TRBD2 is a possible D gene (6 bases). Germline V gene sequence: CDR1 SGHRS, CDR2 YFSETQ. The length of the CDR3 is 16 residues. V was trimmed by 4 bases and J by 0 bases, leaving 16 bases between them. For the CDR3, the DNA is TGCGCCAGCAGCGGGAGGTGGAGCGTGTACCAAGAGACCCAGTACTTC. This sequence encodes CASSGRWSVYQETQYF. Combining the CDR3 with reference TRBV5-1 and TRBJ2-5 gives the whole variable domain KAGVTQTPRYLIKTRGQQVTLSCSPISGHRSVSWYQQTPGQGLQFLFEYFSETQRNKGNFPGRFSGRQFSNSRSEMNVSTLELGDSALYLCASSGRWSVYQETQYFGPGTRLLVL.

The genes are TRBV7-2 and TRBJ2-5; possible D gene TRBD1, 5 bases. CDR3 length: 13 amino acids. The germline CDR1 and CDR2 sequences are SGHTA and FQGNSA. Trimming took off 4 bases at V and 4 bases at J, with 10 bases between the two ends. In DNA form, the CDR3 reads TGTGCCAGCAGCTCCAGACAGAGAGAGACCCAGTACTTC. Protein: CASSSRQRETQYF.

There are a few counts of this clonotype. The chain recombines TRBV20-1 with TRBJ2-7; tentatively, D is TRBD2 (6 bases). Trimming stripped 0 bases from V and 4 bases from J, with 19 bases between. Germline assignment: CDR1 DFQATT and CDR2 SNEGSKA (reference sequence). CDR3 length: 16 amino acids. CDR3 amino acids: CSARDRGGVEGYEQYF. In nucleotides, the CDR3 is TGCAGTGCTAGAGATCGCGGCGGGGTGGAGGGTTACGAGCAGTACTTC.

The gene calls are TRBV29-1 and TRBJ2-4; the D gene is possibly TRBD2 (6 bases). CDR3 size: 15 residues. From germline, CDR1 is SQVTM and CDR2 ANQGSEA. Trimming stripped 5 bases from V and 2 bases from J, with 16 bases between. This CDR3 is CSVKRGGESKNIQYF. DNA of the CDR3: TGCAGCGTTAAACGGGGCGGGGAGTCCAAAAACATTCAGTACTTC.

CDR3 in amino acids: CASSQDPGGNIQYF. CDR3 DNA: TGCGCCAGCAGCCAAGATCCAGGGGGAAACATTCAGTACTTC. The chain is built from TRBV4-3 and TRBJ2-4, with 7 bases identical to TRBD1. This CDR3 is 14 amino acids long. From germline, CDR1 is LGHNA and CDR2 YSLEER. V gave up 0 bases and J gave up 6 bases; unmatched junction bases: 2.

This rearrangement joins TRBV7-8 to TRBJ1-5, with 7 bases matching TRBD1. The CDR3 runs 13 residues. CDR1 is SGHVS and CDR2 is FQNEAQ in the germline V gene. J gave up 7 bases and V 5 bases, and 5 bases lay outside the gene matches. The CDR3 reads CASSRTGEQPQHF. In DNA form, the CDR3 reads TGTGCCAGCAGCCGCACAGGGGAACAGCCCCAGCATTTT.

The CDR3 nucleotides are TGCAGTGCCACAACTAGCGGCTCCTACGAGCAGTACTTC. Translation gives CSATTSGSYEQYF. The V gene is TRBV20-1, the J gene TRBJ2-7, with TRBD2 matching 8 bases. The CDR3 totals 13 residues. CDR1 and CDR2 (germline): DFQATT, SNEGSKA (reference sequence). The ends lost 6 bases at V and 0 bases at J; junction bases unmatched: 4.

V is TRBV2 and J is TRBJ2-2; tentatively, D is TRBD2 (6 bases). The CDR3 covers 14 residues. Germline V gene lookup returns CDR1 SNHLY and CDR2 FYNNEI. The germline V and J ends were trimmed by 6 bases and 4 bases, with 12 bases remaining between them. CDR3 sequence: CASSLSGLTGELFF. As DNA, the CDR3 is TGTGCCAGCAGCCTATCGGGACTCACCGGGGAGCTGTTTTTT.

The chain uses TRBV10-3 and TRBJ2-3, with 7 bases aligning to TRBD2. The V segment lost 10 bases and the J segment 0 bases; nucleotides outside the gene matches: 13. Germline CDR1 ENHRY, CDR2 SYGVKD. The CDR3 is 16 amino acids. The CDR3 loop reads CANPTSARTSTDTQYF. The CDR3 DNA reads TGTGCCAACCCAACTAGCGCCCGTACTAGCACAGATACGCAGTATTTT.

The chain couples TRBV5-1 to TRBJ1-2; D gene ambiguous. The CDR3 sequence is 15 residues long. The germline V gene encodes CDR1 SGHRS and CDR2 YFSETQ. V was cut by 3 bases and J by 4 bases, with 16 bases left in between. The CDR3 DNA follows: TGCGCCAGCAGCTGGGGTGTCAGAGACCCCTATGGCTACACCTTC. It yields the protein CASSWGVRDPYGYTF.